Given below is one TCR beta chain in context. No antigen is known for it. With a J-beta primer mix and a sample-barcoded 5' primer, a second PCR ran 7 to 11 cycles. TCRdb redid the calling of the 5' RACE reads with MiXCR, one entry per CDR3 protein. The sample records approximately 770,000 distinct CDR3 sequences, about three fifths being singletons. This record belongs to a study of blood T cells in healthy people across ages. The overall study: Capture by template switching was about one barcoded beta molecule per two T cells. Study-level results: There were more naive CD4+ cells and higher diversity in long-lived donors than in aged donors.

The authors isolated at least 6.5 million PBMCs per sample. Trimming cost V 5 bases and J 3 bases, with 17 bases left between them. CDR1 SGHTA and CDR2 FQGNSA come from the germline V gene. The CDR3 runs to 15 residues. Specimen: blood. The clonotype comes from a man aged 30 to 45 in good health. The chain links TRBV7-2 to TRBJ2-7; tentative D call: TRBD2 (6 bases). CDR3 DNA: TGTGCCAGCAGCCCACCTAGAAATAGCGGCTACGAGCAGTACTTC. Its translation is CASSPPRNSGYEQYF.